This T cell receptor (beta chain) comes out of a study of vaccination and CD4 T cells after COVID-19. Study context: At a median roughly 100 days (range 35 to 161) after diagnosis, post-COVID samples were drawn. A median of 72 days (range 14 to 241) separated dose two from the taking of post-vaccine samples.

This clonotype has just a few counts. Antigen unknown. Whole-study findings and limits: Nearly all convalescent vaccine-specific clones, 304 of 307, recognized only SARS-CoV-2 spike.

The Oncomine TCR Beta short-read assay sequenced DNA from cultured CD4+ T cells. Each CDR3 protein is one row after TCRdb ran MiXCR on the PCR reads. This sample yields 11,000 to 15,000 distinct CDR3 sequences, of which around 30% are seen a single time; 20% to 25% belongs to the top ten. Treatment of the sample: approximately nine-day PBMC culture with coronavirus spike peptide pools or control peptides (ViraFEST assay). This sequence was found in a human donor with COVID-19. The sample comprised cultured CD4+ T cells from blood.

The CDR3 nucleotides read TGCGCCAGCAGCTTGGAACGGAGCTCTGAAGCTTTCTTT. Its translation is CASSLERSSEAFF. J is TRBJ1-1 and V is TRBV5-1; no clear D gene. Trimming pared 0 bases from V and 6 bases from J, leaving 9 bases between. The CDR3 sequence is 13 residues long. CDR1 is SGHRS and CDR2 is YFSETQ in the germline V gene.